This section outlines one TCR beta chain sequence together with its context. This record belongs to a study of blood T cell repertoires in COVID-19. Overall study: The United States, Italy and Spain were the sources of the acute and convalescent COVID-19 samples. PBMCs, B-cell-depleted T cells, or T cells were the source of the cDNA or gDNA that made up the material.

Authors' analysis steps: Reference gene primer amplification gave estimated nucleated cell counts. Libraries were prepared by immunoSEQ multiplex PCR; TCRdb keeps only in-frame clonotypes and omits some of them. The DNA was the basis for D and trimming; V, J and clone size are from that table. This table has a few hundred thousand clones, approximately 85% appearing once. The CDR3 totals 15 residues. Per the germline V gene, CDR1 is SEHNR and CDR2 is FQNEAQ (reference sequence). Between the trimmed V and J ends, which lost 5 bases and 8 bases, there was a span of 18 bases. The receptor comes from a man aged 45 to 65 with active or convalescent COVID-19. Source material: peripheral blood. The chain employs TRBV7-9 and TRBJ1-4; D perhaps matches TRBD1 (5 bases). CDR3 nucleotides: TGTGCCAGCAGCATGGCGGGGGTTTCATCCGAAAAACTGTTTTTT. Protein sequence: CASSMAGVSSEKLFF. The full variable domain, with the rest looked up from reference TRBV7-9 and TRBJ1-4, is DTGVSQNPRHKITKRGQNVTFRCDPISEHNRLYWYRQTLGQGPEFLTYFQNEAQLEKSRLLSDRFSAERPKGSFSTLEIQRTEQGDSAMYLCASSMAGVSSEKLFFGSGTQLSVL.